The present T cell receptor (beta chain) was sequenced within a study of liver allograft versus peripheral blood T cells. The overall study: What was compared were the T cell receptor repertoires in transplanted livers and those in the peripheral blood of recipients.

Concerning this clonotype: Its antigen is not identified.

Study-wide findings and caveats: Intra-allograft T cell receptor repertoires in the liver reportedly differed from peripheral blood repertoires.

From germline, CDR1 is LNHDA and CDR2 SQIVND (reference sequence). The junction had 11 bases not matched to a gene; V was cut back by 4 bases and J by 3 bases. The CDR3 sequence is 17 residues long. TCRdb redid the calling of the reads with MiXCR, one entry per CDR3 protein. The sample records over 9,000 distinct CDR3 sequences, about a fifth being singletons. The TCR sequence derives from a human patient who had a liver transplant. A share of the T cells may be of graft donor origin. This chain connects TRBV19 to TRBJ1-5; 8 bases agree with TRBD1. DNA of the CDR3: TGTGCCAGTAGTACTCCCCCAGGGACAGGACACAATCAGCCCCAGCATTTT. This codes for CASSTPPGTGHNQPQHF.